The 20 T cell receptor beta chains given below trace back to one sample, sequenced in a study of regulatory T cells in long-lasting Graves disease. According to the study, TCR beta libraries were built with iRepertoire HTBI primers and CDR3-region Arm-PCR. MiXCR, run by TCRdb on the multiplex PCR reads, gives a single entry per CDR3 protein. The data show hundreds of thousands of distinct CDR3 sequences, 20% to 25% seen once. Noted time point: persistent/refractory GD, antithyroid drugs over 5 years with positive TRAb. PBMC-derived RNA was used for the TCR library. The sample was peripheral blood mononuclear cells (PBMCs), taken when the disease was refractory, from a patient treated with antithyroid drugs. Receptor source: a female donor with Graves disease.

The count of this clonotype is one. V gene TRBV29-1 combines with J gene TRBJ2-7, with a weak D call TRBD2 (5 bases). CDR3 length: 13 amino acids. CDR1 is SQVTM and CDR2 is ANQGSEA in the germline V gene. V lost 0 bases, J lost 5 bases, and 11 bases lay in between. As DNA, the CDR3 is TGCAGCGTTGAAGAGGAGGCCGGCAACGAGCAGTACTTC. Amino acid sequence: CSVEEEAGNEQYF.

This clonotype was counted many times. The CDR3 loop reads CASSSTPDGRTEAFF. The CDR3 DNA reads TGCGCCAGCAGCTCTACCCCGGACGGACGCACTGAAGCTTTCTTT. V gene TRBV5-1 combines with J gene TRBJ1-1; D remains unclear. CDR1 and CDR2 from the germline V gene are SGHRS and YFSETQ. The CDR3 runs 15 residues. Trimming took off 3 bases at V and 4 bases at J, with 16 bases between the two ends. Variable domain in full (rest from reference TRBV5-1 and TRBJ1-1): KAGVTQTPRYLIKTRGQQVTLSCSPISGHRSVSWYQQTPGQGLQFLFEYFSETQRNKGNFPGRFSGRQFSNSRSEMNVSTLELGDSALYLCASSSTPDGRTEAFFGQGTRLTVV.

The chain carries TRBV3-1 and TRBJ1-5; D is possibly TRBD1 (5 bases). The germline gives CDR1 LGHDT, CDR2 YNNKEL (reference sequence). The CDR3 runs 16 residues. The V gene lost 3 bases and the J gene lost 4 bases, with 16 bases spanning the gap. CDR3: CASSHRGVRVNQPQHF. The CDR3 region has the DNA TGTGCCAGCAGCCACAGAGGGGTGAGGGTGAATCAGCCCCAGCATTTT.

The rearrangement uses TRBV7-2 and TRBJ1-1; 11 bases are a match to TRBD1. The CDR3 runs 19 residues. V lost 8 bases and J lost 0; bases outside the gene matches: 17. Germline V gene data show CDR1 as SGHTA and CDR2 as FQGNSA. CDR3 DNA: TGTGCCAGCGTATCCCGTACGGGACAGGGGGGCTCCATGAACACTGAAGCTTTCTTT. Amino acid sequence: CASVSRTGQGGSMNTEAFF.

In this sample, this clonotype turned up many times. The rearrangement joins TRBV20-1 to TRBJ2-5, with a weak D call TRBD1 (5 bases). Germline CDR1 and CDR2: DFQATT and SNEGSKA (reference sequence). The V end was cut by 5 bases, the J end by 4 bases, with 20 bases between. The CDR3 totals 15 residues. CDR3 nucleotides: TGCAGTGCTCCACGCACCGACAGAAGTGGAGAGACCCAGTACTTC. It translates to CSAPRTDRSGETQYF.

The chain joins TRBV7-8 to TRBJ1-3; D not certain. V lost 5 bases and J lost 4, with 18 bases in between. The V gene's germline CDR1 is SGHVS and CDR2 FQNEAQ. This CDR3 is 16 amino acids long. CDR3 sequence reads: CASSRRAAIGGNTIYF. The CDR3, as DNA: TGTGCCAGCAGCAGACGGGCCGCAATAGGAGGAAACACCATATATTTT.

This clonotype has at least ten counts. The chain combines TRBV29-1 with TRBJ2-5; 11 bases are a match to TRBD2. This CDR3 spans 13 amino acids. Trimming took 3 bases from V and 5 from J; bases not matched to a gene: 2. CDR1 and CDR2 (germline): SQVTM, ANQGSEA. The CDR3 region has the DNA TGCAGCGTTGAGATAGCGGGAGGGGAGACCCAGTACTTC. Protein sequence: CSVEIAGGETQYF.

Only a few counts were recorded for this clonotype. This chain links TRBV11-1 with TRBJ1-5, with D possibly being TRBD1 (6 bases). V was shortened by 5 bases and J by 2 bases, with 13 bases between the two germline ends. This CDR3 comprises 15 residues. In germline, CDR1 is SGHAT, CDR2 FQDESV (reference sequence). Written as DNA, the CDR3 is TGTGCCAGCAGCCAGGCTCCAGGGGGCAATCAGCCCCAGCATTTT. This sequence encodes CASSQAPGGNQPQHF.

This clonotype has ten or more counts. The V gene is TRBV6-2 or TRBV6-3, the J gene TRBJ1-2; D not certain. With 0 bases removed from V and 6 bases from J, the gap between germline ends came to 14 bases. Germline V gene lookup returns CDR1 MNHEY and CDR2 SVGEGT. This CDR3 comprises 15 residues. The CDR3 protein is CASSYSFDATNGYTF. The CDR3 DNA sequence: TGTGCCAGCAGTTACTCTTTTGACGCTACTAATGGCTACACCTTC.

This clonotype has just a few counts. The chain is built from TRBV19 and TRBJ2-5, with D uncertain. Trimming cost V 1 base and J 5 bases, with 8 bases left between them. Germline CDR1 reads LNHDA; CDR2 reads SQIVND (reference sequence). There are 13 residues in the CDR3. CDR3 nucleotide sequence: TGTGCCAGTAGTATAGGAAGGCGGGAGACCCAGTACTTC. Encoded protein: CASSIGRRETQYF.

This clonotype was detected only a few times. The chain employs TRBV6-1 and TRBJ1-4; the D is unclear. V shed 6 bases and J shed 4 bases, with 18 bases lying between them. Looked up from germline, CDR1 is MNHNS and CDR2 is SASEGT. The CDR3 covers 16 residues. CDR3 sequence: CASSGTIKGDNEKLFF. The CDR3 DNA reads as TGTGCCAGCAGCGGAACGATAAAGGGAGATAATGAAAAACTGTTTTTT.

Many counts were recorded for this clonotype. The CDR3 coding sequence is TGTGCCAGCAGCCTCGGGAGGGACCGAGTAGCATCAGAGACCCAGTACTTC. It specifies CASSLGRDRVASETQYF. This chain connects TRBV28 to TRBJ2-5, with 8 bases fitting TRBD2. CDR1 is MDHEN, CDR2 SYDVKM, per germline. The length of the CDR3 is 17 residues. The V gene end was trimmed by 6 bases and the J gene end by 4 bases; junction bases not matched to a gene: 16.

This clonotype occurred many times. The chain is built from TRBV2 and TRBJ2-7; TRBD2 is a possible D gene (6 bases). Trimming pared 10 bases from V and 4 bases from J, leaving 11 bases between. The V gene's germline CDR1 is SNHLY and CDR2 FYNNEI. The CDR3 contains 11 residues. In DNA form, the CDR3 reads TGTGCCACCCAAGGAGGGTACGAGCAGTACTTC. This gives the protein CATQGGYEQYF.

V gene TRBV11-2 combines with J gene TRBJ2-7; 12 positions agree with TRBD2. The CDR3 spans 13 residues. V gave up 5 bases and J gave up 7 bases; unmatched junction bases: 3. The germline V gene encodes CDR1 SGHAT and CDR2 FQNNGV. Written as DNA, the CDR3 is TGTGCCAGCAGCCATGGACTAGCGGGAGAGCAGTACTTC. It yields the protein CASSHGLAGEQYF.

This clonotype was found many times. The DNA of the CDR3 is TGTGCCAGCAGTTCAGGACCGAACTATGGCTACACCTTC. This codes for CASSSGPNYGYTF. The chain combines TRBV28 with TRBJ1-2; D not resolved. Germline CDR1 reads MDHEN; CDR2 reads SYDVKM. V dropped 4 bases and J dropped 2 bases, with 8 bases sitting between them. CDR3 length: 13 residues.

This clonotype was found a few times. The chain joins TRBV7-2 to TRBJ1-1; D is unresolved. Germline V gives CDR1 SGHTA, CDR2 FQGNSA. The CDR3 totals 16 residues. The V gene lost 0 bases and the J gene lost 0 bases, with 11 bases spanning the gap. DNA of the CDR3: TGTGCCAGCAGCTTAGCGGAGCCTCTCTTGAACACTGAAGCTTTCTTT. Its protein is CASSLAEPLLNTEAFF.

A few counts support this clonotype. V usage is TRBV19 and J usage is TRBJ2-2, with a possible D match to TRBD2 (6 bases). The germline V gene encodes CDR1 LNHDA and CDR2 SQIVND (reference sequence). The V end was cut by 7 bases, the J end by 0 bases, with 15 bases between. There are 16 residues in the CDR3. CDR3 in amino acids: CASKWEAASNTGELFF. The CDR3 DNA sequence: TGTGCCAGTAAATGGGAGGCAGCCTCGAACACCGGGGAGCTGTTTTTT.

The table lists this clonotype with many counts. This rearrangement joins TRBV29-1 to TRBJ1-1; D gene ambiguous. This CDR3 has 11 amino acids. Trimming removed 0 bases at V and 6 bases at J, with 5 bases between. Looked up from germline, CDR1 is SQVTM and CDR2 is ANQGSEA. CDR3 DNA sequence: TGCAGCGTTGAAGAGGTGGCTGAAGCTTTCTTT. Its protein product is CSVEEVAEAFF.

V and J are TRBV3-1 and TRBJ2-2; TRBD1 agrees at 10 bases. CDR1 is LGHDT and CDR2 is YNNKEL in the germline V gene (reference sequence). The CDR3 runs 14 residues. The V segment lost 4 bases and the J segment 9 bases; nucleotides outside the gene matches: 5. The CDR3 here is CASSPGTGEWELFF. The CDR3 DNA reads TGTGCCAGCAGCCCTGGGACAGGGGAATGGGAGCTGTTTTTT.

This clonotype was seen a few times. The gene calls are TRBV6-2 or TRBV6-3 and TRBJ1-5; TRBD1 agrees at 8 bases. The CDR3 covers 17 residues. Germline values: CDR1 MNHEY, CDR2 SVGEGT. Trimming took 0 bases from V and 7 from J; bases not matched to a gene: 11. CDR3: CASSYSGQEVLKQPQHF. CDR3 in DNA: TGTGCCAGCAGTTACTCGGGACAGGAGGTTCTAAAGCAGCCCCAGCATTTT.